This T cell receptor (beta chain) was profiled in a study of human T cells and chemical hapten exposure. Time point: patch test 3, about 24 weeks after DPC sensitization. The treatment: therapeutic diphenylcyclopropenone sensitization with weekly scalp DPC. TCRdb passed the RACE reads through MiXCR, listing each CDR3 protein once. The sample lists under 75,000 distinct CDR3 sequences; more than 9.5% were seen once. Losses at the gene ends were 1 base for V and 7 bases for J; bases not matched to a gene: 9. CDR3 length: 16 residues. Germline-derived CDR1 and CDR2 are SEHNR and FQNEAQ (reference sequence).

This chain joins TRBV7-9 and TRBJ2-1; 8 bases match TRBD2. The clonotype comes from a woman between 45 and 65 years old with alopecia areata. Some clones in this sample may be carry-over from other donors' samples. The source was whole blood, collected in connection with sensitization to the hapten diphenylcyclopropenone (DPC). CDR3 sequence reads: CASSLGAGGPGNEQFF. CDR3 sequence (DNA): TGTGCCAGCAGCTTAGGGGCGGGAGGTCCAGGGAATGAGCAGTTCTTC.